This entry lists 16 T cell receptor beta chains sequenced from one sample in a study of CD8 T cells in Susac syndrome. Reverse transcription of about 0.5 to 1 ug RNA was performed with random hexamers. TCRdb re-called the immunoSEQ multiplex PCR reads through MiXCR, storing one row per CDR3 protein. The sample holds hundreds of thousands of distinct CDR3 sequences, 90% to 96% seen once. The sequencing sample was made of CD4+ T cells from PBMCs. The origin of the receptors is a human donor with Susac syndrome.

The chain couples TRBV5-1 to TRBJ2-3, with no clear D. V lost 7 bases to trimming and J lost 2 bases, with 14 bases between them. Germline CDR1 is SGHRS and CDR2 is YFSETQ. The CDR3 covers 14 residues. This chain's CDR3 is CASSPGLNTDTQYF. In DNA form, the CDR3 reads TGCGCCAGCTCCCCCGGGTTAAACACAGATACGCAGTATTTT.

The J gene is TRBJ2-1, the V gene TRBV19; D may be TRBD2 (6 bases). Between the trimmed V and J ends, which lost 2 bases and 7 bases, there was a span of 15 bases. The CDR3 extends over 15 amino acids. The germline CDR1 and CDR2 sequences are LNHDA and SQIVND (reference sequence). The CDR3 reads CASSIQAGHSNEQFF. The DNA of the CDR3 is TGTGCCAGTAGTATACAAGCGGGCCATAGTAATGAGCAGTTCTTC.

The chain links TRBV7-3 to TRBJ2-1, with 7 bases aligning to TRBD1. The CDR3 consists of 13 residues. Germline V CDR1 and CDR2: SGHTA, FQGTGA. The trim removed 5 bases at V and 12 bases at J, leaving 10 bases unmatched. In nucleotides, the CDR3 is TGTGCCAGCAGCCCGGCCGGGACAGCCGGGCAGTTCTTC. The encoded protein is CASSPAGTAGQFF.

The sample holds one count of this clonotype. The CDR3: CASSSAPSGANVLTF. The DNA of the CDR3 is TGTGCCAGCAGCAGCGCGCCCTCTGGGGCCAACGTCCTGACTTTC. This chain joins TRBV21-1 and TRBJ2-6. TRBV21-1 is shown as a pseudogene. This CDR3 region has 15 residues.

V gene TRBV5-1 combines with J gene TRBJ2-3; D unclear. Germline V gene sequence: CDR1 SGHRS, CDR2 YFSETQ. Trimming removed 4 bases from V and 2 bases from J, with 20 bases in between. CDR3 length: 17 residues. This CDR3 reads CASSARSGVPHTDTQYF. CDR3 nucleotides: TGCGCCAGCAGCGCTCGGAGTGGGGTCCCTCACACAGATACGCAGTATTTT.

V gene TRBV30 combines with J gene TRBJ2-7; no clear D gene. This CDR3 is built from 14 residues. Looked up from germline, CDR1 is GTSNPN and CDR2 is SVGIG (reference sequence). V was clipped by 4 bases and J by 3 bases, with 16 bases between them. CDR3 DNA: TGTGCCTGGACTCCCGGTACGGATAGCTACGAGCAGTACTTC. The encoded protein is CAWTPGTDSYEQYF. Full variable domain (remainder filled in from reference TRBV30 and TRBJ2-7): SQTIHQWPATLVQPVGSPLSLECTVEGTSNPNLYWYRQAAGRGLQLLFYSVGIGQISSEVPQNLSASRPQDRQFILSSKKLLLSDSGFYLCAWTPGTDSYEQYFGPGTRLTVT.

V gene TRBV29-1 combines with J gene TRBJ2-5, with D tentatively TRBD2 (6 bases). V lost 7 bases and J lost 1, with 13 bases in between. This CDR3 region has 13 residues. Germline V gene lookup returns CDR1 SQVTM and CDR2 ANQGSEA. CDR3 in amino acids: CSAVWEAQETQYF. The CDR3 nucleotides are TGCAGCGCCGTCTGGGAGGCCCAAGAGACCCAGTACTTC.

This clonotype has just one count. This chain's CDR3 is CASSLDPGYEQYF. The CDR3 region has the DNA TGTGCCAGCAGCTTAGATCCCGGCTACGAGCAGTACTTC. The chain links TRBV11-3 to TRBJ2-7; no definite D call. The ends were cut back, 0 bases at V and 3 bases at J, with 6 bases in the middle. The CDR3 is 13 residues long. The germline CDR1 and CDR2 sequences are SGHNT and YENEEA.

The chain uses TRBV20-1 and TRBJ2-5; D is perhaps TRBD1 or TRBD2 (6 bases each). Germline CDR1 DFQATT, CDR2 SNEGSKA (reference sequence). The V gene lost 6 bases and the J gene lost 0 bases, with 14 bases spanning the gap. The CDR3 loop spans 14 amino acids. CDR3 nucleotide sequence: TGCAGTGCGCGCCCGGGGGCCTACCAAGAGACCCAGTACTTC. Protein sequence: CSARPGAYQETQYF.

The V and J genes are TRBV20-1 and TRBJ2-1, with 13 bases identical to TRBD2. CDR1 and CDR2 (germline): DFQATT, SNEGSKA (reference sequence). V lost 1 base, J lost 6 bases, and 15 bases stayed unmatched. This CDR3 contains 19 residues. The CDR3 reads CSARGLLAGGPLVRNEQFF. CDR3 in DNA: TGCAGTGCTAGAGGCCTACTAGCGGGAGGGCCCTTAGTCCGCAATGAGCAGTTCTTC.

This clonotype turned up a few times. This rearrangement joins TRBV18 to TRBJ2-5; possible D gene TRBD1, 5 bases. Germline V gene sequence: CDR1 KGHSH, CDR2 LQKENI. Between the trimmed V and J ends, which lost 6 bases and 3 bases, there was a span of 11 bases. This CDR3 has 13 amino acids. CDR3 amino acids: CASSPHRKETQYF. The CDR3 DNA is TGTGCCAGCTCCCCGCACAGGAAAGAGACCCAGTACTTC.

This chain connects TRBV18 to TRBJ2-7; tentative D call: TRBD1 (6 bases). Per germline, CDR1 KGHSH and CDR2 LQKENI. Trimming took 6 bases from V and 1 from J, leaving 7 bases between them. The CDR3 spans 12 residues. Here the CDR3 DNA reads TGTGCCAGCTCCGGACAGTCCTACGAGCAGTACTTC. This translates into CASSGQSYEQYF.

The V call is TRBV29-1, the J call TRBJ2-7; 7 nucleotides line up with TRBD1. The germline gives CDR1 SQVTM, CDR2 ANQGSEA. Trimming took 4 bases from V and 2 from J; bases not matched to a gene: 17. The CDR3 runs 17 residues. The CDR3 DNA is TGCAGCGTTGGCCAAGAGCAGGGGGAAATAAAAGCCTACGAGCAGTACTTC. Its translation: CSVGQEQGEIKAYEQYF.

J is TRBJ2-7 and V is TRBV18, with 7 bases fitting TRBD1. Germline V lookup: CDR1 KGHSH, CDR2 LQKENI. Germline trimming cut 6 bases from V and 2 bases from J; bases unmatched to any gene: 7. This CDR3 has 14 residues. In DNA form, the CDR3 reads TGTGCCAGCTCCGTACAGGGGTTTGCCTACGAGCAGTACTTC. It encodes CASSVQGFAYEQYF.

This chain uses TRBV12-3 or TRBV12-4 with TRBJ1-5; 7 nucleotides line up with TRBD1. CDR3 size: 14 residues. V gave up 5 bases and J gave up 3 bases; unmatched junction bases: 4. CDR3 coding DNA: TGTGCCAGCAGTAGAGGGACAGACAATCAGCCCCAGCATTTT. It is translated as CASSRGTDNQPQHF.

The chain is built from TRBV4-1 and TRBJ2-3; TRBD2 matches 7 bases. V was clipped by 4 bases and J by 4 bases; unmatched bases: 8. This CDR3 has 15 residues. The germline V gene encodes CDR1 MGHRA and CDR2 YSYEKL. This CDR3 reads CASSPLGLGPDTQYF. The CDR3 DNA follows: TGCGCCAGCAGCCCCCTCGGACTAGGACCAGATACGCAGTATTTT.